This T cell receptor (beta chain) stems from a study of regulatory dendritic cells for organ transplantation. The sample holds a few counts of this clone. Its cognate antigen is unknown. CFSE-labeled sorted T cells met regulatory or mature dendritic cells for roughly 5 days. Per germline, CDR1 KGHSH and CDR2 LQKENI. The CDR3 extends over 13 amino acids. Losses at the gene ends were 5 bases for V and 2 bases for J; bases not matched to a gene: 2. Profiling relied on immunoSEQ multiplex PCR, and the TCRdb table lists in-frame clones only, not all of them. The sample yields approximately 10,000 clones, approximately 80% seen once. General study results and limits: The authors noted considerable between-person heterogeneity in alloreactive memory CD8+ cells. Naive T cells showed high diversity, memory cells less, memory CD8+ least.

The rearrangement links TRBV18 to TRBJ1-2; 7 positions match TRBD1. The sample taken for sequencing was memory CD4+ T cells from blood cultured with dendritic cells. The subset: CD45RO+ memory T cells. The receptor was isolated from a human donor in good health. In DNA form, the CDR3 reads TGTGCCAGCTCAGAGGACAGGAACTATGGCTACACCTTC. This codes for CASSEDRNYGYTF.